The next 11 T cell receptor beta chains were all read from a single sample in a study of blood T cells in healthy people across ages. Together with a sample-barcoded 5' primer, a J-beta primer mix was included in a second PCR lasting about 6 to 11 cycles. Using its own MiXCR run on the 5' RACE reads, TCRdb lists one record per CDR3 protein. The repertoire includes about 800,000 distinct CDR3 sequences, 20% to 25% of them detected once, and 3% to 4.5% sits in the top ten. These data are also associated with another study on T cells of mothers and their children.

Specimen: blood. These receptors were collected from a boy younger than 18 in good health.

The J gene is TRBJ1-2, the V gene TRBV20-1; no definite D call. The CDR3 length is 13 residues. Trimming pared 4 bases from V and 0 bases from J, leaving 9 bases between. Germline CDR1 reads DFQATT; CDR2 reads SNEGSKA (reference sequence). For the CDR3, the DNA is TGCAGTGCTAAGGACGGATCTAACTATGGCTACACCTTC. Translating it yields CSAKDGSNYGYTF.

This clonotype has more than one count but fewer than ten. The chain links TRBV2 to TRBJ2-5; 9 bases are a match to TRBD1. Germline V lookup: CDR1 SNHLY, CDR2 FYNNEI. The CDR3 runs 14 residues. Germline trimming cut 8 bases from V and 1 base from J; bases unmatched to any gene: 5. CDR3 protein: CASLTGQGQETQYF. CDR3 DNA: TGTGCCAGCTTGACGGGACAGGGCCAAGAGACCCAGTACTTC. Full variable domain (remainder filled in from reference TRBV2 and TRBJ2-5): EPEVTQTPSHQVTQMGQEVILRCVPISNHLYFYWYRQILGQKVEFLVSFYNNEISEKSEIFDDQFSVERPDGSNFTLKIRSTKLEDSAMYFCASLTGQGQETQYFGPGTRLLVL.

About this clonotype: Relative to the germline gene, one junction end is altered; a read error may explain this. V usage is TRBV20-1 and J usage is TRBJ1-2; TRBD1 matches 7 bases. The CDR3 spans 15 residues. Germline CDR1 and CDR2: DFQATT and SNEGSKA (reference sequence). This chain's CDR3 is CSAPMGQWGDYGYTF. CDR3 DNA sequence: TGCAGTGCTCCGATGGGACAGTGGGGGGACTACGGCTACACCTTC.

The chain uses TRBV5-1 and TRBJ2-3, with D possibly TRBD2 on 6 matching bases. CDR1 and CDR2 from the germline V gene are SGHRS and YFSETQ. V was clipped by 4 bases and J by 4 bases, with 13 bases between them. This CDR3 comprises 14 residues. CDR3 residues: CASSHRLGADTQYF. CDR3 nucleotide sequence: TGCGCCAGCAGCCATCGACTAGGTGCAGATACGCAGTATTTT.

This clonotype was seen only a few times. The chain couples TRBV15 to TRBJ2-5; D possibly corresponds to TRBD1 (5 bases). Gene TRBJ2-7 matches the end of the DNA better, so the J call may be wrong. Germline V CDR1 and CDR2: LNHNV, YYDKDF (reference sequence). The CDR3 is made up of 14 amino acids. CDR3 loop: CATSPDRRSYEQYF. Here the CDR3 DNA reads TGTGCCACCAGCCCAGACAGACGCTCCTACGAGCAGTACTTC.

V and J are TRBV7-2 and TRBJ2-3, with TRBD2 matching over 11 bases. From germline, CDR1 is SGHTA and CDR2 FQGNSA. There are 19 residues in the CDR3. Germline trimming cut 5 bases from V and 4 bases from J; bases unmatched to any gene: 17. The CDR3 loop reads CASSTALAGEGEFSDTQYF. CDR3 DNA sequence: TGTGCCAGCAGCACCGCACTAGCGGGAGAGGGTGAATTTTCAGATACGCAGTATTTT.

A few counts support this clonotype. The chain carries TRBV28 and TRBJ2-1; possible D gene TRBD1, 6 bases. The J call is doubtful: the DNA matches TRBJ2-7 better. Germline-derived CDR1 and CDR2 are MDHEN and SYDVKM. The CDR3 totals 14 residues. The CDR3 DNA is TGTGCCAGCAGTGAACCGGGACACGGGCTCGAGCAGTACTTC. Its protein product is CASSEPGHGLEQYF.

This clonotype appeared a few times. The genes are TRBV7-9 and TRBJ2-1; no firm D call. V was shortened by 3 bases and J by 4 bases, with 13 bases between the two germline ends. The germline CDR1 and CDR2 sequences are SEHNR and FQNEAQ (reference sequence). CDR3 length: 15 residues. CDR3 region: CASSFSTGGYNEQFF. The CDR3 nucleotides read TGTGCCAGCAGCTTTAGTACGGGCGGATACAATGAGCAGTTCTTC.

The rearrangement uses TRBV2 and TRBJ2-3; 11 bases line up with TRBD2. Germline V gene data show CDR1 as SNHLY and CDR2 as FYNNEI. Germline trimming cut 3 bases from V and 4 bases from J; bases unmatched to any gene: 12. The CDR3 totals 18 residues. Here the CDR3 reads CASSDATSGIYFSDTQYF. In DNA form, the CDR3 reads TGTGCCAGCAGTGACGCGACTAGCGGGATTTATTTCTCAGATACGCAGTATTTT.

The chain recombines TRBV10-3 with TRBJ2-1, with 9 nucleotides matching TRBD2. This CDR3 spans 15 amino acids. The germline CDR1 and CDR2 sequences are ENHRY and SYGVKD. V gave up 3 bases and J gave up 9 bases; unmatched junction bases: 9. The CDR3 sequence is CAISESAGGLGEQFF. CDR3 in DNA: TGTGCCATCAGTGAATCGGCGGGGGGGTTGGGTGAGCAGTTCTTC.

The chain uses TRBV4-3 and TRBJ1-2, with TRBD1 matching 7 bases. V dropped 4 bases and J dropped 6; count of bases not matched to a gene: 8. The CDR3 is 14 amino acids. CDR1 and CDR2 (germline): LGHNA, YSLEER. The DNA of the CDR3 is TGCGCCAGCAGCCCGAACAGGGGACTCGATGGCTACACCTTC. Translated, it gives CASSPNRGLDGYTF.